This TCR beta chain was recorded in a study of cytomegalovirus exposure and HLA in healthy donors. Primers for the PCR totalled 60 Vbeta and 13 Jbeta. How the authors handled the data: Some 9.9 million of tens of millions of unique TCR beta chains were shared, per a later count. Sequenced by immunoSEQ multiplex PCR; TCRdb stores in-frame clones only, minus some. V and J calls and clone size are those listed in that table; D and trimming were worked out from the DNA. The sample shows 60,000 to 90,000 clones, about 79% of them seen only once. General study findings and limits: Researchers counted about 150 TCR beta chains as cytomegalovirus-associated. Earlier findings revealed that most TCR beta V segments proved productive either about 87% or about 30% of the time.

Healthy bone marrow donors made up the cohort. This clone was seen just once. Its antigen is not identified. The V gene lost 5 bases and the J gene lost 9 bases, with 20 bases spanning the gap. Germline V gene data show CDR1 as SGHAT and CDR2 as FQNNGV. The CDR3 contains 14 residues. The genes are TRBV11-2 and TRBJ2-7; unclear D gene. This TCR came from a man between 65 and 85 years old in good health and CMV-seropositive. The sequencing sample was made of PBMCs. CDR3 in amino acids: CASSETGSSLAQYF. For the CDR3, the DNA is TGTGCCAGCAGCGAGACCGGGTCAAGCCTGGCGCAGTACTTC.